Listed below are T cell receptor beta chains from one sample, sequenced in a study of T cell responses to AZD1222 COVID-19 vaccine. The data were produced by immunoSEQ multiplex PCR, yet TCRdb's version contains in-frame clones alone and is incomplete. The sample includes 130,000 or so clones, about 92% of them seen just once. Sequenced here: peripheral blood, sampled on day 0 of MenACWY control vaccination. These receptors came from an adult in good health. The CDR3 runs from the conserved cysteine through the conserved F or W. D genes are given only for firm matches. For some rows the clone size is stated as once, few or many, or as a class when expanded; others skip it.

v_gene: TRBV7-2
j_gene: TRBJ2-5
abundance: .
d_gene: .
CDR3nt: TGTGCCAGCAGCTTAACTAATCCCCGGGAGACCCAGTACTTC
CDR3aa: CASSLTNPRETQYF

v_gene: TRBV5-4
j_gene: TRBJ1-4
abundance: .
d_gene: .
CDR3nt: TGTGCCAGCAGCCACCAAAGGGGCTACATCAAAGAAAAACTGTTTTTT
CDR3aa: CASSHQRGYIKEKLFF

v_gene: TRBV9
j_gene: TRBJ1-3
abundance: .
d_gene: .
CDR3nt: TGTGCCAGCAGCCCTAATGTGGCGCTCTCTGGAAACACCATATATTTT
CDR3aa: CASSPNVALSGNTIYF

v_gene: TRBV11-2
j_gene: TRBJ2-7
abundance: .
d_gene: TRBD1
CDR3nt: TGTGCCAGCAGCTTTTTGTTGCAAAACAGGGGCGAGCAGTACTTC
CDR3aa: CASSFLLQNRGEQYF

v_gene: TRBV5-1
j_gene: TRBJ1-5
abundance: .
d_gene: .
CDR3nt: TGCGCCAGCAGCTTGGGAGGCGGTCAGCCCCAGCATTTT
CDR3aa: CASSLGGGQPQHF

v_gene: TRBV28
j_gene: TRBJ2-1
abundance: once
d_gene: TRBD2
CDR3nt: TGTGCCAGCAGTCGGTCGAGGACTAGCGGGAGGGCCCTCTATTACAATGAGCAGTTCTTC
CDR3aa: CASSRSRTSGRALYYNEQFF

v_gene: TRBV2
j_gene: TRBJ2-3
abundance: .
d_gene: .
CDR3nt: TGTGCCAGCAGTGCTGGTACGCAGTATTTT
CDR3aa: CASSAGTQYF

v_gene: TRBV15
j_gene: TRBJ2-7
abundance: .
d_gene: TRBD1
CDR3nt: TGTGCCACCAGCAGAGGACAGGGACAGGGGCCCTACGAGCAGTACTTC
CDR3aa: CATSRGQGQGPYEQYF

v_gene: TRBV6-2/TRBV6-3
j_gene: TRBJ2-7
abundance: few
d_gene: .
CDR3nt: TGTGCCAGCAGTTACTCCAGCCATGGGGAGCAGTACTTC
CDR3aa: CASSYSSHGEQYF

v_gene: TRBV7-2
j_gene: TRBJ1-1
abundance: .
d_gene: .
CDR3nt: TGTGCCAGCAGCACAGGAGGTGCTGGCGCTGAAGCTTTCTTT
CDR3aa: CASSTGGAGAEAFF

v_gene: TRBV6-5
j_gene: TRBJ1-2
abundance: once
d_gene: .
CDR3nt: TGTGCCAGCAGTAAAAATCAGGGACCTAACTATGGCTACACCTTC
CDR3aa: CASSKNQGPNYGYTF

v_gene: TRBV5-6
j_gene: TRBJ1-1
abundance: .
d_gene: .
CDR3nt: TGTGCCAGCAGCTCTGTGGAGGGCTTCGCTGAAGCTTTCTTT
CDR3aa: CASSSVEGFAEAFF

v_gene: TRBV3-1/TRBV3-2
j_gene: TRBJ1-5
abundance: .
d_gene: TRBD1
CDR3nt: TGTGCCAGCAGCCACTCGGACAGGGGAGGCAAGCCCCAGCATTTT
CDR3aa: CASSHSDRGGKPQHF

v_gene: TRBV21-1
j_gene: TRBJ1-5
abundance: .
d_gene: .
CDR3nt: TGTGCCAGCAGGAAAGTGGGTAGCCAGGGTTCCCCTTCGTCGTGTCAGCCCCAGCATTTT
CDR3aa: CASRKVGSQGSPSSCQPQHF

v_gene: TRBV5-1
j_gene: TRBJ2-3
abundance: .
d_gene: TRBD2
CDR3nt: TGCGCCAGCAGCCCAACCTTAGCGGGAGAAAAGCAGTATTTT
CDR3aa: CASSPTLAGEKQYF

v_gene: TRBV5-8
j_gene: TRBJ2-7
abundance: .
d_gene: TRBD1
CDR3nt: TGTGCCAGCAGTTGGACAGGGCCTTTCTACGAGCAGTACTTC
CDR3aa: CASSWTGPFYEQYF

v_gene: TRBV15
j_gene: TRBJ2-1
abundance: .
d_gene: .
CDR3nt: TGTGCCACCAGCAGAGCGGCGTACAATGAGCAGTTCTTC
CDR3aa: CATSRAAYNEQFF

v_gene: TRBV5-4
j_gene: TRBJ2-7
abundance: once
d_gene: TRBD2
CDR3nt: TGTGCCAGCAGCTTAAATAGCGGGGGAACCTACGAGCAGTACTTC
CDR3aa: CASSLNSGGTYEQYF

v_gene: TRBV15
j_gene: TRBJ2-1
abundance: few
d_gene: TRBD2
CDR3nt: TGTGCCACCAGCGCACGACTAGCGGGAGGCCACAATGAGCAGTTCTTC
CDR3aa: CATSARLAGGHNEQFF

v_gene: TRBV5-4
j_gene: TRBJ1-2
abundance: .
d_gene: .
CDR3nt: TGTGCCAGCAGCATTTCGGGTGATTTTGGCTACACCTTC
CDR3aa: CASSISGDFGYTF

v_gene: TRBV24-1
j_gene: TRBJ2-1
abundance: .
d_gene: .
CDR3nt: TGTGCCACCAGTGATCGAGACCGAGGTGAGCAGTTCTTC
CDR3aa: CATSDRDRGEQFF

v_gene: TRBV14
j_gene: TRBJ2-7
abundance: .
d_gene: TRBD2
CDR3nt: TGTGCCAGCAGCCAAGACCCTAGCGGGGGGGCAGGGGAGCAGTACTTC
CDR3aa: CASSQDPSGGAGEQYF

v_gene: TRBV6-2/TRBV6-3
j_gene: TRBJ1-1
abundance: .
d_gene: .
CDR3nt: TGTGCCAGCAGTTACTCCTTCGGACAGACCATAGGTCTGAACACTGAAGCTTTCTTT
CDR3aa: CASSYSFGQTIGLNTEAFF

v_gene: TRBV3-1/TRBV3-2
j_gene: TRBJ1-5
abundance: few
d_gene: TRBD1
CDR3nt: TGTGCCAGCAGCCAAGGACAGGGTACTCAGCCCCAGCATTTT
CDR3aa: CASSQGQGTQPQHF

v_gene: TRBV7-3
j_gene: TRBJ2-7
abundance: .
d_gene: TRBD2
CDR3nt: TGTGCCAGCAGCAACGGGACTAGCGTCTCCTACGAGCAGTACTTC
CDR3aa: CASSNGTSVSYEQYF

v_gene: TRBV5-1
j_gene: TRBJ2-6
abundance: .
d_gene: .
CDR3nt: TGCGCCAGCAGCCCCCAGGGCAGCGCTGGGGCCAACGTCCTGACTTTC
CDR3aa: CASSPQGSAGANVLTF

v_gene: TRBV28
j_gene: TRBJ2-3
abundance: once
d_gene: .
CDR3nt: TGTGCCAGCAGTTGGACCACAGATACGCAGTATTTT
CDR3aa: CASSWTTDTQYF

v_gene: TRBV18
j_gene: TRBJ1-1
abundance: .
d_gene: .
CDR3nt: TGTGCCAGCTCACCTTCCGGGACACGGAATGAAGCTTTCTTT
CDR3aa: CASSPSGTRNEAFF

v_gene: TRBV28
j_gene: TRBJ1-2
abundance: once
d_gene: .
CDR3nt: TGTGCCAGCAGTTCCACAGCTAACTATGGCTACACCTTC
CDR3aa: CASSSTANYGYTF

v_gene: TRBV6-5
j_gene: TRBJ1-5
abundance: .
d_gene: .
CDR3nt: TGTGCCAGCAGCCCCCGTGAGGCCCAGCCCCAGCATTTT
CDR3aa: CASSPREAQPQHF

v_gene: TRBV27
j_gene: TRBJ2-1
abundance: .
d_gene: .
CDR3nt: TGTGCCAGCAGTTTCGGGGGCAATGAGCAGTTCTTC
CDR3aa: CASSFGGNEQFF

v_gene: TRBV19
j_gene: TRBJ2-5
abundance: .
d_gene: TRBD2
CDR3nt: TGTGCCAGTAGAAACTTAGCGGGGGGCGAGGACGAGACCCAGTACTTC
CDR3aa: CASRNLAGGEDETQYF

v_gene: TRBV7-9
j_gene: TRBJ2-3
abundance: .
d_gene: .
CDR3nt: TGTGCCAGCAGCGTGACGAGGAGCACAGATACGCAGTATTTT
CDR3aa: CASSVTRSTDTQYF

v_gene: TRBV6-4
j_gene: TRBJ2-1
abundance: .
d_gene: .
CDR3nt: TGTGCCAGCAGTGCCTCCCCGGGGGCCACCTACAATGAGCAGTTCTTC
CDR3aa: CASSASPGATYNEQFF

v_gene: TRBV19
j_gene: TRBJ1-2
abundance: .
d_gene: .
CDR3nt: TGTGCCAGTAGCAAGAGAGGGGGATATGGCTACACCTTC
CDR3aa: CASSKRGGYGYTF

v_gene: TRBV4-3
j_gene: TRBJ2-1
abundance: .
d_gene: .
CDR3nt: TGCGCCAGCAGCCAAGATGGGCCCTACAATGAGCAGTTCTTC
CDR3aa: CASSQDGPYNEQFF

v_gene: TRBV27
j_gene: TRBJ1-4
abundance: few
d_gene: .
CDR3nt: TGTGCCAGCAGTAGTATTTTACAGGGAGAAAAACTGTTTTTT
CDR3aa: CASSSILQGEKLFF

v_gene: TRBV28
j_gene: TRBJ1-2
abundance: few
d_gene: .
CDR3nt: TGTGCCAGCAGTTTAAATCTCTATGGCTACACCTTC
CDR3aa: CASSLNLYGYTF

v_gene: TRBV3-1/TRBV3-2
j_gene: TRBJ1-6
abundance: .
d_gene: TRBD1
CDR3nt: TGTGCCAGCAGGGGGACAGCAAATTCACCCCTCCACTTT
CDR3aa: CASRGTANSPLHF

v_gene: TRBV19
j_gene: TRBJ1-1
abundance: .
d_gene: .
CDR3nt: TGTGCCAGTAGTATGGGGGCTTGGGCCACTGAAGCTTTCTTT
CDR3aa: CASSMGAWATEAFF

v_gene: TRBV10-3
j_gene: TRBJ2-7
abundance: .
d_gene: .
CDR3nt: TGTGCCATCAGTTCCGGGACTGCTGCCTACGAGCAGTACTTC
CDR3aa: CAISSGTAAYEQYF

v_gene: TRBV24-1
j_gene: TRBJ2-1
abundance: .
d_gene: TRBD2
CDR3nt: TGTGCCACCAGTGATTTGTGGAGCGGGAAACACAATGAGCAGTTCTTC
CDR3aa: CATSDLWSGKHNEQFF

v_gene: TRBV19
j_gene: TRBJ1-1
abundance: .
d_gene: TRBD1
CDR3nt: TGTGCCAGTAGTATGAGACAGGGGAGAAGATGGGGGACTGAAGCTTTCTTT
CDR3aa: CASSMRQGRRWGTEAFF

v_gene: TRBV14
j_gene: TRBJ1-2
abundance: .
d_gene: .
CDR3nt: TGTGCCAGCAGATTGTACGATGGGGGCGACTATGGCTACACCTTC
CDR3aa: CASRLYDGGDYGYTF

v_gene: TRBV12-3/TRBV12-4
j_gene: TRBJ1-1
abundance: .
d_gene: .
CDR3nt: TGTGCCAGCAGTTTTGGCGGGGAAATGAAGCTTTTCTTT
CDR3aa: CASSFGGEMKLFF

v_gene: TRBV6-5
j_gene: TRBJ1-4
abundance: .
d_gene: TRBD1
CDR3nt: TGTGCCAGCAGCCTGGACAGGGTAACTAATGAAAAACTGTTTTTT
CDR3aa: CASSLDRVTNEKLFF

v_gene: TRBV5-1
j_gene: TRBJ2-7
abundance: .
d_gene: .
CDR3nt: TGCGCCAGCAGCTTGGCCCTCGGCCGGCGGAACTCCTACGAGCAGTACTTC
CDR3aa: CASSLALGRRNSYEQYF

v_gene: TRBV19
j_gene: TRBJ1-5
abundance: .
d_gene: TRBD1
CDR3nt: TGTGCCAGTACCCCAGGGGGCATGAAAGGCAATCAGCCCCAGCATTTT
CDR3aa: CASTPGGMKGNQPQHF

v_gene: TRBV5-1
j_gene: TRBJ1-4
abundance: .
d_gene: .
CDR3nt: TGCGCCAGCAGCGGAGGGGGATGGGGCTCGACAACTAATGAAAAACTGTTTTTT
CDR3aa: CASSGGGWGSTTNEKLFF